This T cell receptor beta chain was retrieved from a study of cytomegalovirus exposure and HLA in healthy donors. Study background: Ancestry clustering placed about four fifths of several hundred genotyped donors in the Caucasian-associated cluster.

PCR involved 60 Vbeta and 13 Jbeta primers. In the authors' workflow: In a later analysis, 75 million to 95 million unique TCR beta chains included roughly 11 million shared by two or more donors. Some clones are missing from TCRdb's copy, which holds only in-frame ones; the method was immunoSEQ multiplex PCR. From that table come the V and J calls and clone size; the DNA was used to work out D and trimming. The sample holds some 110,000 clones, roughly 85% seen once. The germline CDR1 and CDR2 sequences are SEHNR and FQNEAQ (reference sequence). This CDR3 is 15 amino acids long. J was trimmed by 4 bases and V by 4 bases; bases with no gene match: 6.

The clonotype originates from a man aged 60 to 75 in good health and CMV-seropositive. The sequencing input was PBMCs. V and J are TRBV7-9 and TRBJ2-7; 11 bases match TRBD2. The CDR3 is CASSSIAGGRYEQYF. CDR3 nucleotides: TGTGCCAGCAGCTCAATAGCGGGGGGGCGGTACGAGCAGTACTTC. The whole variable domain, remainder taken from reference TRBV7-9 and TRBJ2-7, is DTGVSQNPRHKITKRGQNVTFRCDPISEHNRLYWYRQTLGQGPEFLTYFQNEAQLEKSRLLSDRFSAERPKGSFSTLEIQRTEQGDSAMYLCASSSIAGGRYEQYFGPGTRLTVT.